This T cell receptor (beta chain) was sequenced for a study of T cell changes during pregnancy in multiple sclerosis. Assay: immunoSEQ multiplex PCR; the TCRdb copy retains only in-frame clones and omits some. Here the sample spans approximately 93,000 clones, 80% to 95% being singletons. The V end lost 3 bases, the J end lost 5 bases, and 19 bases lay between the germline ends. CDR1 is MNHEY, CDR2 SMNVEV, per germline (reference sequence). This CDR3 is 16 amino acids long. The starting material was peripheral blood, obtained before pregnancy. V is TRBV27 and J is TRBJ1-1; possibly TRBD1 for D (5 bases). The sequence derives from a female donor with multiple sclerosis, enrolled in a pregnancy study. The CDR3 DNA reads TGTGCCAGCAGTTTTTTCTCGGCGGCGGGGGTAACTGAAGCTTTCTTT. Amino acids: CASSFFSAAGVTEAFF.